The T cell receptor (beta chain) described here comes from a study of metastatic and nonmetastatic thyroid tumors. About the research overall: The comparison covered peripheral blood and tumor or nodule tissue in malignant and benign thyroid patients.

Original processing methods: CDR3 differences across clinicopathological groups were used to build a distant-metastasis classifier for papillary thyroid cancer. TCRdb reprocessed the PCR reads using MiXCR. These V and J calls are TCRdb output, not the study's own analysis. Of fewer than 25,000 clones listed, 15% to 17% are singletons. Germline CDR1 is SGDLS and CDR2 is YYNGEE. The CDR3 is 14 amino acids. V was shortened by 0 bases and J by 5 bases, with 6 bases between the two germline ends. This clone was observed many times. Its antigen is unknown. No treatment of any kind had been given to any patient before thyroid surgery. Findings of the study overall: As reported, TCR beta diversity in blood and tumor was significantly higher in malignant thyroid tumors than in benign nodules.

The chain links TRBV9 to TRBJ1-6; D gene unclear. The sequencing sample was made of blood. The source of this sequence is a female donor with papillary thyroid cancer or a benign thyroid nodule (not recorded which). Some clones in this sample may be carry-over from other donors' samples. CDR3 bases: TGTGCCAGCAGCGTAGACGGGAATAATTCACCCCTCCACTTT. Protein sequence: CASSVDGNNSPLHF. Looking up the rest from reference TRBV9 and TRBJ1-6 gives the full variable domain: DSGVTQTPKHLITATGQRVTLRCSPRSGDLSVYWYQQSLDQGLQFLIQYYNGEERAKGNILERFSAQQFPDLHSELNLSSLELGDSALYFCASSVDGNNSPLHFGNGTRLTVT.